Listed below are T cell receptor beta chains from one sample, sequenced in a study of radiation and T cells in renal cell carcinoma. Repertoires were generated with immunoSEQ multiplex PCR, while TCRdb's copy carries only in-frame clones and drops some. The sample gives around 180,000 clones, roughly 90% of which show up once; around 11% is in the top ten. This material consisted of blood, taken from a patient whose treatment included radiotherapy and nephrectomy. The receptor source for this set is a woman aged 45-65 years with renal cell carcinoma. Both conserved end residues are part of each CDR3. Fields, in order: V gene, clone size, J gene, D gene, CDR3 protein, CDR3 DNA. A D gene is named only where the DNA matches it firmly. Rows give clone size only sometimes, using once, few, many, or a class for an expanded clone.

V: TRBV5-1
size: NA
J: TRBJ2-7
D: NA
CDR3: CASSLDVGGAYEQYF
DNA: TGCGCCAGCAGCTTGGACGTTGGGGGTGCCTACGAGCAGTACTTC

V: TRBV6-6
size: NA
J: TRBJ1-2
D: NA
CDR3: CASSSREGYGYTF
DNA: TGTGCCAGCAGTTCGAGAGAGGGCTATGGCTACACCTTC

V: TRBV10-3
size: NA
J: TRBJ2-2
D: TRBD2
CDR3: CAIRRTSGGASGGGELFF
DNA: TGTGCCATCAGAAGGACTAGCGGGGGGGCCTCGGGTGGCGGGGAGCTGTTTTTT

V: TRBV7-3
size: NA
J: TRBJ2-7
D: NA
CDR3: CASSPQGRFDEQYF
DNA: TGTGCCAGCAGCCCCCAGGGGAGGTTTGACGAGCAGTACTTC

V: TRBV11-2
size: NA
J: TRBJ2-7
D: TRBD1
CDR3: CASVQGAQSEQYF
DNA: TGTGCCAGCGTACAGGGGGCGCAGTCCGAGCAGTACTTC

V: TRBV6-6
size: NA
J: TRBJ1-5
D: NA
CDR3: CASRPARGAEGQPQHF
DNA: TGTGCCAGCAGACCAGCCCGGGGGGCGGAAGGTCAGCCCCAGCATTTT

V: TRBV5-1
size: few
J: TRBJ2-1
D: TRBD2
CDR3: CASSLVAPAGGHEQFF
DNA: TGCGCCAGCAGCTTGGTTGCCCCAGCGGGGGGGCATGAGCAGTTCTTC

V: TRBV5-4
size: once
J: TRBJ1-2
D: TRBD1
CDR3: CASSSTRTGSLDGYTF
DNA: TGTGCCAGCAGCTCCACCAGGACAGGGAGCTTGGATGGCTACACCTTC

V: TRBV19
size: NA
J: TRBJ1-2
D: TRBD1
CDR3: CASSIDQTGGIRYTF
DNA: TGTGCCAGTAGTATAGACCAGACAGGGGGCATTCGCTACACCTTC

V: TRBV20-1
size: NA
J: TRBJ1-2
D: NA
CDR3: CSARASGGYTF
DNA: TGCAGTGCTAGAGCTTCAGGGGGCTACACCTTC

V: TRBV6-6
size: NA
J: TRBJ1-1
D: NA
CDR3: CASSKTGNTEAFF
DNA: TGTGCCAGCAGTAAAACAGGGAACACTGAAGCTTTCTTT

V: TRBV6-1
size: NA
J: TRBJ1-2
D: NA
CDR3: CASNLGQLYGYTF
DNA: TGTGCCAGCAACCTAGGACAGCTCTATGGCTACACCTTC

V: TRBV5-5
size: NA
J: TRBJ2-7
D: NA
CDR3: CASSREGYEQYF
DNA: TGTGCCAGCAGCCGCGAAGGTTACGAGCAGTACTTC

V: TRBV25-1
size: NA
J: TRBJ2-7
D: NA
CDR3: CASRGEQYF
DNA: TGTGCCAGCAGGGGCGAGCAGTACTTC

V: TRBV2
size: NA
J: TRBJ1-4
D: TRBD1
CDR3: CASIRGQINEKLFF
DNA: TGTGCCAGCATCAGGGGGCAGATTAATGAAAAACTGTTTTTT

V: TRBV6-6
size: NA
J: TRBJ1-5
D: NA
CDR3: CATFERGARGNQPQHF
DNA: TGTGCCACCTTTGAAAGAGGGGCGCGAGGCAATCAGCCCCAGCATTTT

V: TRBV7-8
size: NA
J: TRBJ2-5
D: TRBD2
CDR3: CASSLPRRLAGVTETQYF
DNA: TGTGCCAGCAGCTTACCTCGACGACTAGCGGGGGTAACGGAGACCCAGTACTTC

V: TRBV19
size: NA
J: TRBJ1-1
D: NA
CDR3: CASSTHGGDTEAFF
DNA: TGTGCCAGTAGTACACACGGAGGAGACACTGAAGCTTTCTTT

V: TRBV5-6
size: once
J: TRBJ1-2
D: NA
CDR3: CASSLEADYGYTF
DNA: TGTGCCAGCAGCTTGGAAGCTGACTATGGCTACACCTTC

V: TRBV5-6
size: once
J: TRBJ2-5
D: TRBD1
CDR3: CASSLTGGETQYF
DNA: TGTGCCAGCAGCTTGACAGGGGGAGAGACCCAGTACTTC

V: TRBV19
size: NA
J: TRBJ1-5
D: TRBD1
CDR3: CASSLQGGQPQHF
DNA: TGTGCCAGTAGTTTACAGGGGGGTCAGCCCCAGCATTTT

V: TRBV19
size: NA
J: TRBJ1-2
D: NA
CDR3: CASSIAQGTFGYTF
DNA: TGTGCCAGTAGTATCGCGCAGGGGACCTTTGGCTACACCTTC

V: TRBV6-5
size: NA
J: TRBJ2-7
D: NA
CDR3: CASSYRYEQYF
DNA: TGTGCCAGCAGTTACCGCTACGAGCAGTACTTC

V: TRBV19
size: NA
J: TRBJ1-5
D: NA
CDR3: CASSYDISQPQHF
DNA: TGTGCCAGTAGTTACGACATCTCCCAGCCCCAGCATTTT

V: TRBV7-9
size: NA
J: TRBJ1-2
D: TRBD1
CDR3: CASSPQGTAYGYTF
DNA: TGTGCCAGCAGCCCCCAGGGGACAGCTTATGGCTACACCTTC

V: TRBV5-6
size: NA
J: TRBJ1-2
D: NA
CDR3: CASSFNDGYTF
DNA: TGTGCCAGCAGCTTCAATGATGGCTACACCTTC

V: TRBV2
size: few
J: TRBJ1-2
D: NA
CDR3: CASSEGVGLGYTF
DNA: TGTGCCAGCAGTGAAGGGGTGGGCCTTGGCTACACCTTC

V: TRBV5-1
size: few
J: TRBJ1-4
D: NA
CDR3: CASSFGGFATNEKLFF
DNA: TGCGCCAGCAGCTTTGGGGGCTTCGCAACTAATGAAAAACTGTTTTTT

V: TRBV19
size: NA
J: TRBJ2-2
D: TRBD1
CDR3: CASRLDRGDTGELFF
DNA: TGTGCCAGTAGGCTCGACAGGGGAGATACCGGGGAGCTGTTTTTT

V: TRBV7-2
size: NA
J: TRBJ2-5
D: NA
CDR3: CASRLVFETQYF
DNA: TGTGCCAGCAGGCTAGTGTTCGAGACCCAGTACTTC

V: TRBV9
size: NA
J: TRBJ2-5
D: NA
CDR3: CASSVSGGDGPQETQYF
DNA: TGTGCCAGCAGCGTGAGTGGAGGGGACGGGCCCCAAGAGACCCAGTACTTC

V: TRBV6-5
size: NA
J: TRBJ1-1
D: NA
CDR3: CASRAARSRTEAFF
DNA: TGTGCCAGCAGGGCCGCCCGGTCAAGGACTGAAGCTTTCTTT

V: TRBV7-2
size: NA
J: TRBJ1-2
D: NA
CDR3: CASSLAGKYGYTF
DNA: TGTGCCAGCAGCTTAGCGGGAAAATATGGCTACACCTTC

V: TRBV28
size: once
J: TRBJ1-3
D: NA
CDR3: CFGNTIYF
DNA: TGTTTTGGAAACACCATATATTTT

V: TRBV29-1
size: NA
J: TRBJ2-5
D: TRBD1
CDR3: CSVERQGGETQYF
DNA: TGCAGCGTCGAACGACAGGGTGGAGAGACCCAGTACTTC

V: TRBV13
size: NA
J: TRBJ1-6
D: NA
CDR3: CASSYRRNSPLHF
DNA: TGTGCCAGCAGCTATCGCCGGAATTCACCCCTCCACTTT

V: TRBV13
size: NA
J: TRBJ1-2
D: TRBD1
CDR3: CASSTNRGIPMNGYGYTF
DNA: TGTGCCAGCAGCACCAACAGGGGTATCCCCATGAATGGCTATGGCTACACCTTC

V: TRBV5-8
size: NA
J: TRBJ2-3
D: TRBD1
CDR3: CASSLGQAGRDTQYF
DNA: TGTGCCAGCAGCCTGGGACAGGCCGGTCGAGATACGCAGTATTTT

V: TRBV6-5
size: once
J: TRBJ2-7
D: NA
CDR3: CASSLEAGGHYEQYF
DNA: TGTGCCAGCAGCCTAGAAGCTGGGGGTCACTACGAGCAGTACTTC

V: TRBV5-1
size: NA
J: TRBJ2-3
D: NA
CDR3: CASSLIAVERGRNTQYF
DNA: TGCGCCAGCAGCTTGATAGCGGTTGAAAGGGGGAGGAATACGCAGTATTTT

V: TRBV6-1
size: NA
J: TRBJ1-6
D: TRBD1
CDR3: CASSELGTVTNSPLHF
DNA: TGTGCCAGCAGTGAGCTGGGGACAGTCACTAATTCACCCCTCCACTTT

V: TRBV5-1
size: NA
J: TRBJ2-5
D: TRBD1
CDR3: CASSLVVSGGQETQYF
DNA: TGCGCCAGCAGCTTGGTGGTGTCAGGGGGACAAGAGACCCAGTACTTC

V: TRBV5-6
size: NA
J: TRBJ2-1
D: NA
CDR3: CASSLVAWEQFF
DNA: TGTGCCAGCAGCTTGGTAGCGTGGGAGCAGTTCTTC

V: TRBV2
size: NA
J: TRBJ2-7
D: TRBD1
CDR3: CASRRQGMMSYEQYF
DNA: TGTGCCAGCAGAAGACAGGGGATGATGTCCTACGAGCAGTACTTC

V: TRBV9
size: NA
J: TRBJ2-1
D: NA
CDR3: CASSVDQARGYNEQFF
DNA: TGTGCCAGCAGCGTAGACCAGGCCAGGGGCTACAATGAGCAGTTCTTC

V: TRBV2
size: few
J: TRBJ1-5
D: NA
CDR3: CASSDNSNQPQHF
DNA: TGTGCCAGCAGTGACAATAGCAATCAGCCCCAGCATTTT

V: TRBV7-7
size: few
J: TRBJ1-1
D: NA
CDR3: CASSLSLNTEAFF
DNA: TGTGCTAGCAGCTTATCTTTGAACACTGAAGCTTTCTTT

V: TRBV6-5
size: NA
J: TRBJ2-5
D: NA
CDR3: CASSLEETQYF
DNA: TGTGCCAGCAGCTTGGAAGAGACCCAGTACTTC

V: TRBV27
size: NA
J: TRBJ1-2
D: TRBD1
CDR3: CASSSRYRGQGAVEGYGYTF
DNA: TGTGCCAGCAGTTCGCGGTATCGGGGACAGGGGGCTGTCGAGGGGTATGGCTACACCTTC

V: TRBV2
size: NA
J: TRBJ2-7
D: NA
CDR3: CASSGLQTRSYEQYF
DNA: TGTGCCAGCAGCGGCTTACAAACCCGCTCCTACGAGCAGTACTTC